These 27 T cell receptor beta chains share one sample of origin, sequenced in a study of identical twins. TCRdb recomputed calls from the 5' RACE reads with MiXCR, one row per CDR3 protein. Altogether 500,000 to 550,000 distinct CDR3 sequences are present, around 24% being singletons, with the ten largest covering approximately 0.49%. The data were also submitted as part of a second study, on yellow fever vaccine responses in identical twins.

What was sequenced was CD4+ T cells sorted from blood. The receptors here all came from a woman between 18 and 29 years old in good health.

This clonotype appeared many times. The chain links TRBV12-3 or TRBV12-4 to TRBJ1-6; a possible D gene is TRBD1 (5 bases). V lost 3 bases to trimming and J lost 5 bases, with 8 bases between them. The CDR3 totals 14 residues. Here the CDR3 DNA reads TGTGCCAGCAGTTTGCGGGGGGATAATTCACCCCTCCACTTT. Translated: CASSLRGDNSPLHF.

The sample holds many counts of this clonotype. The chain combines TRBV2 with TRBJ2-3; D not resolved. The CDR3 spans 13 residues. Germline V gene sequence: CDR1 SNHLY, CDR2 FYNNEI. Trimming removed 3 bases at V and 0 bases at J, with 4 bases between. The CDR3 DNA sequence: TGTGCCAGCAGTGAGTCTAGCACAGATACGCAGTATTTT. Translated: CASSESSTDTQYF. Full variable domain (remainder filled in from reference TRBV2 and TRBJ2-3): EPEVTQTPSHQVTQMGQEVILRCVPISNHLYFYWYRQILGQKVEFLVSFYNNEISEKSEIFDDQFSVERPDGSNFTLKIRSTKLEDSAMYFCASSESSTDTQYFGPGTRLTVL.

The table lists this clonotype with a few counts. The chain couples TRBV5-5 to TRBJ2-3; D not resolved. The CDR3 loop spans 15 amino acids. The germline V and J ends were trimmed by 0 bases and 4 bases, with 12 bases remaining between them. Germline V gene lookup returns CDR1 SGHKS and CDR2 YYEKEE (reference sequence). DNA for the CDR3: TGTGCCAGCAGCTTGGCAGGTAGCATGGCAGATACGCAGTATTTT. This encodes CASSLAGSMADTQYF. The whole variable domain, remainder taken from reference TRBV5-5 and TRBJ2-3, is DAGVTQSPTHLIKTRGQQVTLRCSPISGHKSVSWYQQVLGQGPQFIFQYYEKEERGRGNFPDRFSARQFPNYSSELNVNALLLGDSALYLCASSLAGSMADTQYFGPGTRLTVL.

The chain links TRBV12-3 or TRBV12-4 to TRBJ1-1, with 10 bases matching TRBD1. This CDR3 is built from 18 residues. The J segment lost 2 bases and the V segment lost 5 bases, leaving 14 bases of the junction unmatched. The CDR3 nucleotides are TGTGCCAGCAGTCAAACTCGACAGGGGGCTGTCGGAAACACTGAAGCTTTCTTT. Its protein product is CASSQTRQGAVGNTEAFF.

This clonotype was picked up a small number of times. This chain uses TRBV24-1 with TRBJ2-2; 9 bases are shared with TRBD1. Germline CDR1 and CDR2: KGHDR and SFDVKD. This CDR3 region has 21 residues. V was clipped by 5 bases and J by 4 bases; unmatched bases: 22. The CDR3 loop is CATSGQDRGLAPGSSTGELFF. The CDR3 DNA reads TGTGCCACCAGTGGCCAGGACAGGGGACTTGCGCCTGGAAGCAGCACCGGGGAGCTGTTTTTT.

The V and J genes are TRBV20-1 and TRBJ2-7, with TRBD2 as a possible D gene (5 bases). V was pared by 2 bases and J by 2 bases, with 16 bases between. The CDR3 runs 15 residues. The germline CDR1 and CDR2 sequences are DFQATT and SNEGSKA (reference sequence). CDR3 in amino acids: CSARNPGSNAYEQYF. CDR3 coding DNA: TGCAGTGCTAGAAATCCGGGATCAAACGCCTACGAGCAGTACTTC.

The V and J genes are TRBV29-1 and TRBJ1-1; 8 bases map to TRBD1. Unmatched junction bases numbered 8, after V lost 6 bases and J lost 5 bases. Germline V CDR1 and CDR2: SQVTM, ANQGSEA. The CDR3 runs to 13 residues. CDR3: CSVIGQGGTEAFF. CDR3 in DNA: TGCAGCGTGATTGGACAGGGCGGTACTGAAGCTTTCTTT.

This clonotype has only a few counts. This may be a read error: a much more frequent sequence differs by one nucleotide. The chain combines TRBV5-1 with TRBJ2-7; 9 bases align to TRBD2. This CDR3 comprises 14 residues. V shed 4 bases, J shed 0 bases, and the junction held 2 bases outside the gene matches. Germline V lookup: CDR1 SGHRS, CDR2 YFSETQ. The CDR3 loop reads CASSMTSGSYEQYF. CDR3 DNA: TGCGCCAGCAGCATGACTAGCGGCTCCTACGAGCAGTACTTC.

This clonotype came up a few times. The genes are TRBV28 and TRBJ2-7; D remains unclear. Germline CDR1 MDHEN, CDR2 SYDVKM. The CDR3 runs 14 residues. Trimming took 6 bases from V and 2 from J, leaving 14 bases between them. The CDR3 is CASSPSRPAYEQYF. CDR3 bases: TGTGCCAGCAGCCCCTCGAGACCCGCCTACGAGCAGTACTTC.

This clonotype was seen only a few times. The genes are TRBV2 and TRBJ2-2; TRBD2 matches at 11 bases. V gave up 3 bases and J gave up 6 bases; unmatched junction bases: 3. Germline values: CDR1 SNHLY, CDR2 FYNNEI. The length of the CDR3 is 15 residues. The CDR3 DNA sequence: TGTGCCAGCAGTGACGTTAGCGGGGGGGCCGGGGAGCTGTTTTTT. The encoded protein is CASSDVSGGAGELFF.

This clonotype has a count of ten or more. This rearrangement joins TRBV5-6 to TRBJ2-5; D gene ambiguous. Germline V gene lookup returns CDR1 SGHDT and CDR2 YYEEEE. The CDR3 is 13 amino acids. V was pared by 4 bases and J by 3 bases, with 10 bases between. The CDR3 DNA reads TGTGCCAGCAGCGACGTAGTGGAAGAGACCCAGTACTTC. It translates to CASSDVVEETQYF.

The V and J genes are TRBV5-5 and TRBJ2-7, with 8 nucleotides matching TRBD1. In germline, CDR1 is SGHKS, CDR2 YYEKEE (reference sequence). The length of the CDR3 is 15 residues. Unmatched junction bases numbered 7, after V lost 5 bases and J lost 0 bases. The DNA for the CDR3 is TGTGCCAGCAGACCCAATCAGGGGGCCTCCTACGAGCAGTACGTC. Translated: CASRPNQGASYEQYV.

The chain combines TRBV20-1 with TRBJ2-1; 12 positions agree with TRBD2. Losses at the gene ends were 3 bases for V and 4 bases for J; bases not matched to a gene: 16. Germline-derived CDR1 and CDR2 are DFQATT and SNEGSKA (reference sequence). CDR3 length: 19 residues. Here the CDR3 DNA reads TGCAGTGCTAGTAGGGGGAAACTAGCGGGGGGTCCCCTATACAATGAGCAGTTCTTC. This codes for CSASRGKLAGGPLYNEQFF.

This clonotype showed up just a few times. V and J are TRBV20-1 and TRBJ2-7; D remains ambiguous. The V gene lost 6 bases and the J gene lost 2 bases, with 11 bases spanning the gap. Germline V gene sequence: CDR1 DFQATT, CDR2 SNEGSKA (reference sequence). CDR3 length: 12 amino acids. The CDR3 loop is CSATDGPYEQYF. In DNA form, the CDR3 reads TGCAGTGCGACCGACGGACCCTACGAGCAGTACTTC.

Only one count was recorded for this clonotype. This chain links TRBV29-1 with TRBJ2-1; TRBD1 might be the D (6 bases). Trimming shortened V by 6 bases and J by 5 bases, and 11 bases separated the two germline ends. The CDR3 is 12 residues long. Germline CDR1 is SQVTM and CDR2 is ANQGSEA. The CDR3 DNA sequence: TGCAGCGTCGCTACAGGGAACAATGAGCAGTTCTTC. The encoded protein is CSVATGNNEQFF.

CDR3 amino acids: CASSFPALTGETQYF. As DNA, the CDR3 is TGCGCCAGCAGCTTCCCCGCGCTGACGGGAGAGACCCAGTACTTC. V gene TRBV5-1 combines with J gene TRBJ2-5; D remains unclear. CDR3 size: 15 residues. Between the trimmed V and J ends, which lost 2 bases and 4 bases, there was a span of 15 bases. Germline-derived CDR1 and CDR2 are SGHRS and YFSETQ. The full variable domain, in which reference TRBV5-1 and TRBJ2-5 provide the parts outside the CDR3, is KAGVTQTPRYLIKTRGQQVTLSCSPISGHRSVSWYQQTPGQGLQFLFEYFSETQRNKGNFPGRFSGRQFSNSRSEMNVSTLELGDSALYLCASSFPALTGETQYFGPGTRLLVL.

The chain's CDR3 is CATRRQRANTGELFF. CDR3 coding DNA: TGTGCCACCAGACGACAGCGAGCGAACACCGGGGAGCTGTTTTTT. This chain joins TRBV19 and TRBJ2-2, with a weak D call TRBD1 (5 bases). This CDR3 comprises 15 residues. Trimming took 10 bases from V and 0 from J, leaving 15 bases between them. Germline V CDR1 and CDR2: LNHDA, SQIVND (reference sequence).

The table lists this clonotype with many counts. The genes are TRBV5-1 and TRBJ2-1; 10 bases map to TRBD2. Germline-derived CDR1 and CDR2 are SGHRS and YFSETQ. The CDR3 length is 17 residues. Trimming took 4 bases from V and 1 from J; bases not matched to a gene: 8. CDR3 sequence (DNA): TGCGCCAGCAGCCTAAGGACTAGCGGATCATCCTACAATGAGCAGTTCTTC. Its protein product is CASSLRTSGSSYNEQFF. The whole variable domain, remainder taken from reference TRBV5-1 and TRBJ2-1, is KAGVTQTPRYLIKTRGQQVTLSCSPISGHRSVSWYQQTPGQGLQFLFEYFSETQRNKGNFPGRFSGRQFSNSRSEMNVSTLELGDSALYLCASSLRTSGSSYNEQFFGPGTRLTVL.

The chain uses TRBV12-5 and TRBJ2-2; tentative D call: TRBD1 (5 bases). Trimming stripped 3 bases from V and 7 bases from J, with 18 bases between. This CDR3 is 16 amino acids long. Germline values: CDR1 LGHNT, CDR2 FRNRAP. The CDR3 DNA reads TGTGCTAGTGGTTTCCCACCCCTAGGGGTGGTCGGGGAGCTGTTTTTT. Amino acid sequence: CASGFPPLGVVGELFF.

In its sample, this clonotype was seen a few times. The chain recombines TRBV19 with TRBJ1-1, with D unclear. The V end lost 7 bases, the J end lost 6 bases, and 24 bases lay between the germline ends. The germline V gene encodes CDR1 LNHDA and CDR2 SQIVND (reference sequence). The CDR3 sequence is 16 residues long. CDR3: CASTHYFQGGAPEAFF. The CDR3 coding sequence is TGTGCCAGTACCCATTATTTCCAAGGTGGAGCCCCTGAAGCTTTCTTT.

This clonotype was picked up a small number of times. CDR3 region: CASSLNPRLAGVGNTQYF. The CDR3 nucleotides read TGTGCCAGCAGCCTAAATCCGCGACTAGCGGGAGTTGGAAATACGCAGTATTTT. V usage is TRBV7-8 and J usage is TRBJ2-3; 12 nucleotides agree with TRBD2. Germline V CDR1 and CDR2: SGHVS, FQNEAQ. The CDR3 length is 18 residues. Losses at the gene ends were 5 bases for V and 7 bases for J; bases not matched to a gene: 16.

The rearrangement joins TRBV19 to TRBJ2-1; D may be TRBD1 (5 bases). CDR3 length: 16 residues. CDR1 and CDR2 (germline): LNHDA, SQIVND (reference sequence). Trimming shortened V by 3 bases and J by 8 bases, and 20 bases separated the two germline ends. The CDR3 loop reads CASSIWQGGKSDEQFF. The DNA for the CDR3 is TGTGCCAGTAGTATTTGGCAGGGTGGAAAGTCCGATGAGCAGTTCTTC.

This chain joins TRBV12-3 or TRBV12-4 and TRBJ2-1, with D possibly TRBD2 on 6 matching bases. V lost 10 bases and J 2 bases, leaving 12 bases between the germline ends. This CDR3 region has 13 residues. The CDR3 reads CATRRGTYNEQFF. CDR3 sequence (DNA): TGTGCCACACGGAGGGGTACCTACAATGAGCAGTTCTTC.

This clonotype was counted between two and nine times. The genes are TRBV2 and TRBJ2-3; the D gene is possibly TRBD2 (6 bases). Trimming shortened V by 4 bases and J by 6 bases, and 11 bases separated the two germline ends. Looked up from germline, CDR1 is SNHLY and CDR2 is FYNNEI. The CDR3 sequence is 13 residues long. The CDR3 nucleotides are TGTGCCAGCAGTGGGGGGGTTGGGGATACGCAGTATTTT. The encoded protein is CASSGGVGDTQYF.

The gene calls are TRBV29-1 and TRBJ2-1; TRBD2 matches 7 bases. The CDR3 is 11 residues long. The J segment lost 12 bases and the V segment lost 6 bases, leaving 8 bases of the junction unmatched. Germline assignment: CDR1 SQVTM and CDR2 ANQGSEA. The CDR3 protein is CSVAASGGQFF. The CDR3 DNA is TGCAGCGTGGCAGCTAGCGGCGGGCAGTTCTTC.

This clonotype was counted only a few times. The chain joins TRBV5-1 to TRBJ1-1; TRBD1 matches at 10 bases. Germline assignment: CDR1 SGHRS and CDR2 YFSETQ. CDR3 length equals 16 residues. V was clipped by 0 bases and J by 4 bases; unmatched bases: 6. CDR3 in amino acids: CASSLGTRTGGTEAFF. CDR3 DNA sequence: TGCGCCAGCAGCTTGGGTACTAGGACAGGGGGCACTGAAGCTTTCTTT.

V gene TRBV12-3 or TRBV12-4 combines with J gene TRBJ2-1; no clear D gene. The CDR3 is 13 residues long. Trimming removed 3 bases from V and 5 bases from J, with 8 bases in between. CDR3 sequence: CASSLSKNNEQFF. In DNA, the CDR3 is TGTGCCAGCAGTTTGTCCAAGAACAATGAGCAGTTCTTC.